Each of the 3 T cell receptor beta chains below was sequenced from the same sample in a study of cytomegalovirus exposure and HLA in healthy donors. Primers included in the PCR were 60 Vbeta and 13 Jbeta primers. Clones were read by immunoSEQ multiplex PCR, and TCRdb kept only the in-frame ones, dropping some. The sample has around 160,000 clones, about four fifths seen once. Sequences were obtained from PBMCs. These receptors were taken from a male donor in good health and CMV-seropositive.

This clone was seen a few times. V is TRBV4-2 and J is TRBJ2-2; D is unresolved. Germline V lookup: CDR1 LGHNA, CDR2 YNFKEQ. V lost 0 bases and J lost 6, with 8 bases in between. The CDR3 extends over 14 amino acids. The CDR3 here is CASSQDEVAGELFF. The CDR3 region has the DNA TGTGCCAGCAGCCAAGATGAGGTGGCCGGGGAGCTGTTTTTT.

This sequence joins TRBV14 and TRBJ2-3; a possible D gene is TRBD2 (6 bases). Per the germline V gene, CDR1 is SGHDN and CDR2 is FVKESK. The V gene lost 3 bases and the J gene lost 0 bases, with 10 bases spanning the gap. The CDR3 totals 15 residues. Here the CDR3 reads CASSHGGVSTDTQYF. CDR3 bases: TGTGCCAGCAGCCACGGAGGGGTAAGCACAGATACGCAGTATTTT. Full variable domain (remainder filled in from reference TRBV14 and TRBJ2-3): EAGVTQFPSHSVIEKGQTVTLRCDPISGHDNLYWYRRVMGKEIKFLLHFVKESKQDESGMPNNRFLAERTGGTYSTLKVQPAELEDSGVYFCASSHGGVSTDTQYFGPGTRLTVL.

As for this clone: At the DNA level, this CDR3 is encoded by other sequences in the same sample as well. The chain recombines TRBV5-4 with TRBJ1-2; tentatively, D is TRBD1 (5 bases). The CDR3 loop spans 14 amino acids. CDR1 is SGHNT and CDR2 is YYREEE in the germline V gene (reference sequence). V dropped 0 bases and J dropped 4 bases, with 10 bases sitting between them. The CDR3 region is CASSLVGGGYGYTF. As DNA, the CDR3 is TGTGCCAGCAGCTTGGTTGGGGGAGGCTATGGCTACACCTTC.